This record looks at one TCR beta chain sequence and its context. This sample is part of a study of blood T cell repertoires in COVID-19. With 4 bases removed from V and 7 bases from J, the gap between germline ends came to 14 bases. This CDR3 is built from 13 residues. CDR1 is MDHEN, CDR2 SYDVKM, per germline. Everyone who took part was roughly 18 to 100 years old, and they came from about 25 US areas. In the source study's methods: Amplified reference gene primers provided the basis for estimating nucleated cell counts. TCRdb's copy holds only in-frame clones and misses some; the assay was immunoSEQ multiplex PCR. The V and J calls and clone size are taken from that table; D and trimming were inferred from the DNA. The sample lists approximately 450,000 clones, 75% to 90% occurring once.

The V and J genes are TRBV28 and TRBJ2-7; D is perhaps TRBD1 (6 bases). Sequenced material: PBMCs or T cells enriched from blood (not recorded which). This clonotype was sampled from a man aged 25 to 40 who had recovered from COVID-19. The chain's CDR3 is CASSYSEGGEQYF. DNA of the CDR3: TGTGCCAGCAGTTATAGTGAAGGGGGTGAGCAGTACTTC. The full variable domain, its missing parts supplied by reference TRBV28 and TRBJ2-7, is DVKVTQSSRYLVKRTGEKVFLECVQDMDHENMFWYRQDPGLGLRLIYFSYDVKMKEKGDIPEGYSVSREKKERFSLILESASTNQTSMYLCASSYSEGGEQYFGPGTRLTVT.